This T cell receptor (beta chain) comes out of a study of metastatic and nonmetastatic thyroid tumors (dated by TCRdb to 2020 to 2022). For the study in its entirety: For patients with malignant and with benign thyroid disease, the researchers compared repertoires between peripheral blood samples and tumor or nodule tissue samples. Overall study outcomes, separate from this receptor: In both blood and tumor samples, TCR beta diversity was reported to be significantly higher in malignant tumors than in benign nodules.

The junction carries 11 bases between V and J, which are trimmed by 2 bases and 3 bases respectively. From the germline V gene, CDR1 is SGHRS and CDR2 is YFSETQ. Taken from cysteine to phenylalanine, the CDR3 has 14 residues. Only the CDR3 region is kept as DNA, spanning 42 bases read in frame from base 1. Before undergoing thyroid surgery, none of the patients had been given any kind of treatment. Using T-cell receptor beta sequencing, the study looked back at clinical samples from patients collected from 2012 to 2018. The library was obtained by PCR. Sequencing relied on an Illumina HiSeq 4000. High-throughput sequencing was used to profile the CDR3 region of the TCR beta-chain in every patient. The published analysis was carried out like this. The researchers built a classifier to tell apart papillary thyroid cancer patients with distant metastasis, based on CDR3 differences among clinicopathological groups. Repertoire diversity was assessed with the Shannon index, and tumor-blood repertoire similarity with the Morisita-Horn index. TCRdb itself trimmed the public reads at Q25 with fastp, ran MiXCR and retained productive beta chains. The V and J calls were determined by TCRdb, not by the authors. This sample has about 20,000 clones in its table, and more than 15% of those were observed once. Of the sample, around 20% falls within the top ten clones.

This clone showed up many times. The antigen it binds to is not known. No much larger clone exists at a distance of one base, and base qualities are not known. Sequenced material: blood. Recombination linked TRBV5-1 to TRBJ1-1, with a tentative D gene TRBD1 over 5 matching bases. This TCR was recovered from a female donor with papillary thyroid cancer or a benign thyroid nodule (not recorded which). Some clones in this sample may be carry-over from other donors' samples. The CDR3: CASSFWGSDTEAFF. The DNA sequence follows: TGCGCCAGCAGCTTTTGGGGCTCCGACACTGAAGCTTTCTTT.